Listed here is a single TCR beta chain. Its specificity is unknown. Trimming cost V 5 bases and J 4 bases, with 20 bases left between them. Per germline, CDR1 MNHEY and CDR2 SMNVEV (reference sequence). The CDR3 loop spans 16 amino acids. This sample stems from a study of cytomegalovirus exposure and HLA in healthy donors. Findings and caveats of the study: Later on, a genetic analysis was performed. It linked a missense variant in DCLRE1C with V- and J-gene trimming of TCR beta. An observed cluster of highly shared sequence variants was recorded as a likely sequencing artifact.

Both 60 Vbeta primers and 13 Jbeta primers went into the PCR. Generated by immunoSEQ multiplex PCR, the TCRdb table keeps only in-frame clones and is missing some. Of 150,000 to 200,000 clones in the sample, roughly 77% were seen once. The chain joins TRBV27 to TRBJ2-5; a possible D gene is TRBD2 (7 bases). The sequenced material came from PBMCs. The origin of this receptor is a woman aged 40 to 50 in good health and CMV-seropositive. This chain's CDR3 is CASSPLEGGGRETQYF. The CDR3 region has the DNA TGTGCCAGCAGTCCCTTGGAGGGGGGGGGCAGAGAGACCCAGTACTTC.